What follows are 21 T cell receptor beta chains derived from one specimen sequenced in a study of blood T cells in healthy people across ages. A second roughly 6 to 11 cycle PCR used barcoded and J-beta primers. MiXCR, run by TCRdb on the 5' RACE reads, gives a single entry per CDR3 protein. The sample records roughly 860,000 distinct CDR3 sequences, around 68% being singletons. Input material: blood. These receptor sequences come from a man between 25 and 39 years old in good health.

This chain connects TRBV7-2 to TRBJ2-7, with D tentatively TRBD1 (6 bases). With 1 base removed from V and 1 base from J, the gap between germline ends came to 17 bases. This CDR3 has 17 amino acids. Germline V CDR1 and CDR2: SGHTA, FQGNSA. Here the CDR3 DNA reads TGTGCCAGCAGCTTAGTCTTCACAGGGTCTATGTCCTACGAGCAGTACTTC. Amino acids: CASSLVFTGSMSYEQYF. The whole variable domain, remainder taken from reference TRBV7-2 and TRBJ2-7, is GAGVSQSPSNKVTEKGKDVELRCDPISGHTALYWYRQSLGQGLEFLIYFQGNSAPDKSGLPSDRFSAERTGGSVSTLTIQRTQQEDSAVYLCASSLVFTGSMSYEQYFGPGTRLTVT.

This chain joins TRBV7-3 and TRBJ2-1, with a possible D match to TRBD2 (6 bases). Trimming removed 5 bases at V and 3 bases at J, with 17 bases between. This CDR3 has 16 residues. Germline CDR1 reads SGHTA; CDR2 reads FQGTGA. The CDR3 bases are TGTGCCAGCAGCCCCGGTTGGGACTTAAACTACAATGAGCAGTTCTTC. Encoded protein: CASSPGWDLNYNEQFF.

This clonotype was observed a handful of times. The gene calls are TRBV7-6 and TRBJ2-1; 9 bases align to TRBD1. J gave up 9 bases and V 5 bases, and 11 bases lay outside the gene matches. Germline CDR1 and CDR2: SGHVS and FNYEAQ. The CDR3 has 15 amino acids. The CDR3 coding sequence is TGTGCCAGCAGCCATGGGACAGGGAGGGTTGGTGAGCAGTTCTTC. Encoded protein: CASSHGTGRVGEQFF.

The rearrangement links TRBV11-2 to TRBJ2-3; 7 bases line up with TRBD2. CDR1 is SGHAT, CDR2 FQNNGV, per germline. The CDR3 sequence is 15 residues long. The J segment lost 8 bases and the V segment lost 5 bases, leaving 13 bases of the junction unmatched. The CDR3 coding sequence is TGTGCCAGCAGCCCCCCGGGGGGTCCCTGGGGTACGCAGTATTTT. This translates into CASSPPGGPWGTQYF.

The V gene is TRBV4-2, the J gene TRBJ1-6; 9 bases line up with TRBD1. The length of the CDR3 is 17 residues. V shed 3 bases and J 4 bases; nucleotides not matched to a gene: 7. Germline loops: CDR1 LGHNA, CDR2 YNFKEQ. CDR3 coding DNA: TGTGCCAGCAGCCATAAGGACAGGGGCGCTTATAATTCACCCCTCCACTTT. Encoded protein: CASSHKDRGAYNSPLHF.

This clonotype turned up a few times. This chain joins TRBV2 and TRBJ1-6, with D unresolved. The CDR3 runs to 13 residues. Germline CDR1 is SNHLY and CDR2 is FYNNEI. Trimming shortened V by 7 bases and J by 0 bases, and 4 bases separated the two germline ends. The CDR3 region is CASTSSYNSPLHF. The CDR3 coding sequence is TGTGCCAGCACGAGCTCCTATAATTCACCCCTCCACTTT. Looking up the rest from reference TRBV2 and TRBJ1-6 gives the full variable domain: EPEVTQTPSHQVTQMGQEVILRCVPISNHLYFYWYRQILGQKVEFLVSFYNNEISEKSEIFDDQFSVERPDGSNFTLKIRSTKLEDSAMYFCASTSSYNSPLHFGNGTRLTVT.

This chain links TRBV13 with TRBJ1-4; D unclear. Trimming pared 6 bases from V and 8 bases from J, leaving 22 bases between. CDR1 is PRHDT, CDR2 FYEKMQ, per germline (reference sequence). The CDR3 is 16 residues long. CDR3 in amino acids: CASSRSVTRYDEKLFF. CDR3 coding DNA: TGTGCCAGCAGTCGATCTGTAACAAGGTATGACGAAAAACTGTTTTTT.

The V call is TRBV4-3, the J call TRBJ1-1; D call uncertain. Germline V gene data show CDR1 as LGHNA and CDR2 as YSLEER. The CDR3 totals 14 residues. Trimming pared 1 base from V and 7 bases from J, leaving 13 bases between. As DNA, the CDR3 is TGCGCCAGCAGCCAAGGTAAGGCGACCCGTGAAGCTTTCTTT. Protein product: CASSQGKATREAFF.

This clonotype was seen a single time. The V call is TRBV28, the J call TRBJ2-1; D perhaps matches TRBD1 (6 bases). V was pared by 4 bases and J by 4 bases, with 14 bases between. Germline loops: CDR1 MDHEN, CDR2 SYDVKM. This CDR3 region has 15 residues. Here the CDR3 reads CASSSGDKTYNEQFF. CDR3 bases: TGTGCCAGCAGTTCCGGGGACAAGACATACAATGAGCAGTTCTTC.

This clonotype occurred a few times. J is TRBJ2-5 and V is TRBV3-1; TRBD2 matches 9 bases. This CDR3 has 14 residues. Trimming at V came to 4 bases and at J to 3 bases, leaving 3 bases not matched to a gene. Germline CDR1 LGHDT, CDR2 YNNKEL (reference sequence). In nucleotides, the CDR3 is TGTGCCAGCAGCCGATCTAGCGGGGAAGAGACCCAGTACTTC. This gives the protein CASSRSSGEETQYF.

This clonotype came up a few times. The DNA of the CDR3 is TGTGCCAGCAGCTTAGCTGGACTAGCGGGGGGGCAAGGTGAGCAGTTCTTC. Its translation is CASSLAGLAGGQGEQFF. This chain uses TRBV7-2 with TRBJ2-1; 15 positions agree with TRBD2. The CDR3 totals 17 residues. Per germline, CDR1 SGHTA and CDR2 FQGNSA. Germline trimming cut 0 bases from V and 9 bases from J; bases unmatched to any gene: 6.

A remark on this clonotype: At one end, the junction sequence differs from germline, possibly due to a read error. This chain joins TRBV7-2 and TRBJ2-1; 11 nucleotides align to TRBD2. The CDR3 spans 14 residues. Germline V lookup: CDR1 SGHTA, CDR2 FQGNSA. The CDR3 loop reads CSSTIAGGLVEQFF. Written as DNA, the CDR3 is TGTTCCAGCACGATAGCGGGGGGGCTTGTTGAGCAGTTCTTC. Using reference TRBV7-2 and TRBJ2-1 for the parts outside the CDR3, the full variable domain is GAGVSQSPSNKVTEKGKDVELRCDPISGHTALYWYRQSLGQGLEFLIYFQGNSAPDKSGLPSDRFSAERTGGSVSTLTIQRTQQEDSAVYLCSSTIAGGLVEQFFGPGTRLTVL.

This chain's CDR3 is CSVSTGGSSPLHF. In nucleotides, the CDR3 is TGCAGCGTCTCGACAGGGGGGAGTTCACCCCTCCACTTT. The gene calls are TRBV29-1 and TRBJ1-6; TRBD1 aligns across 9 bases. Germline V gives CDR1 SQVTM, CDR2 ANQGSEA. The CDR3 is 13 amino acids. The ends lost 6 bases at V and 9 bases at J; junction bases unmatched: 6.

The genes are TRBV7-3 and TRBJ1-1; D is possibly TRBD1 (6 bases). Trimming removed 1 base from V and 1 base from J, with 10 bases in between. CDR1 is SGHTA and CDR2 is FQGTGA in the germline V gene. The CDR3 totals 15 residues. CDR3 sequence reads: CASSLNAGENTEAFF. Written as DNA, the CDR3 is TGTGCCAGCAGCTTAAATGCAGGGGAGAACACTGAAGCTTTCTTT. Variable domain in full (rest from reference TRBV7-3 and TRBJ1-1): GAGVSQTPSNKVTEKGKYVELRCDPISGHTALYWYRQSLGQGPEFLIYFQGTGAADDSGLPNDRFFAVRPEGSVSTLKIQRTERGDSAVYLCASSLNAGENTEAFFGQGTRLTVV.

This clonotype was observed once. The V and J genes are TRBV4-3 and TRBJ1-2; D remains ambiguous. V lost 4 bases, J lost 2 bases, and 17 bases lay in between. The CDR3 sequence is 16 residues long. The germline V gene encodes CDR1 LGHNA and CDR2 YSLEER. CDR3: CASSPTPAGINYGYTF. The CDR3, as DNA: TGCGCCAGCAGCCCAACCCCGGCAGGAATAAACTATGGCTACACCTTC.

The chain employs TRBV9 and TRBJ2-1; possibly TRBD2 for D (7 bases). Germline lookup yields CDR1 SGDLS and CDR2 YYNGEE. V shed 5 bases and J shed 2 bases, with 14 bases lying between them. The CDR3 spans 15 residues. CDR3 in amino acids: CASSRRGAPYNEQFF. Written as DNA, the CDR3 is TGTGCCAGCAGTCGTCGGGGGGCTCCCTACAATGAGCAGTTCTTC.

The chain has TRBV10-3 and TRBJ2-1; 7 nucleotides agree with TRBD1. The tail of the sequence fits TRBJ2-7 better, so the J call may be wrong. The germline gives CDR1 ENHRY, CDR2 SYGVKD. The CDR3 is made up of 15 amino acids. DNA for the CDR3: TGTGCCATCAGTGAGTCGACAGGGATTGTCAACGAGCAGTACTTC. Protein sequence: CAISESTGIVNEQYF.

This clonotype was seen a few times. CDR3 protein: CSVPTVRYGYTF. CDR3 nucleotide sequence: TGCAGCGTCCCGACAGTCCGCTATGGCTACACCTTC. The chain links TRBV29-1 to TRBJ1-2, with D tentatively TRBD1 (5 bases). Germline lookup yields CDR1 SQVTM and CDR2 ANQGSEA. V lost 6 bases and J lost 4, with 12 bases in between. This CDR3 contains 12 residues. Full variable domain (rest looked up from reference TRBV29-1 and TRBJ1-2): SAVISQKPSRDICQRGTSLTIQCQVDSQVTMMFWYRQQPGQSLTLIATANQGSEATYESGFVIDKFPISRPNLTFSTLTVSNMSPEDSSIYLCSVPTVRYGYTFGSGTRLTVV.

V gene TRBV13 combines with J gene TRBJ2-6; 9 nucleotides agree with TRBD2. This CDR3 spans 17 amino acids. Looked up from germline, CDR1 is PRHDT and CDR2 is FYEKMQ (reference sequence). The trim removed 4 bases at V and 1 base at J, leaving 5 bases unmatched. The CDR3 spells CASSWRGLASGANVLTF. The CDR3 nucleotides read TGTGCCAGCAGCTGGAGGGGACTAGCTTCTGGGGCCAACGTCCTGACTTTC. Supplemented by reference TRBV13 and TRBJ2-6, the full variable domain reads AAGVIQSPRHLIKEKRETATLKCYPIPRHDTVYWYQQGPGQDPQFLISFYEKMQSDKGSIPDRFSAQQFSDYHSELNMSSLELGDSALYFCASSWRGLASGANVLTFGAGSRLTVL.

V is TRBV25-1 and J is TRBJ1-4, with 9 nucleotides matching TRBD1. Per germline, CDR1 MGHDK and CDR2 SYGVNS. This CDR3 contains 14 residues. With 6 bases clipped from V and 6 bases from J, the junction kept 5 bases outside the gene matches. The CDR3 region is CASSDRGEDEKLFF. As DNA, the CDR3 is TGTGCCAGCAGCGACAGGGGGGAGGATGAAAAACTGTTTTTT.

This clonotype was found once. The rearrangement links TRBV4-3 to TRBJ1-5; no reliable D call. This CDR3 contains 15 residues. Trimming removed 0 bases from V and 3 bases from J, with 9 bases in between. Germline CDR1 LGHNA, CDR2 YSLEER. The CDR3 nucleotides are TGCGCCAGCAGCCAAGACCAACAGAACAATCAGCCCCAGCATTTT. Amino acid sequence: CASSQDQQNNQPQHF.